This is a list of T cell receptor beta chains from one sample in a study of T cells after yellow fever vaccination. In TCRdb, the 5' RACE reads were re-called with MiXCR into one record per CDR3 protein. The sample has some 300,000 distinct CDR3 sequences, about 3.5% seen once. Sequenced here: PBMCs, sampled on the day of the yellow fever booster vaccination. These receptors came from a man in his late teens or twenties who received the YFV17D yellow fever vaccine. CDR3s include the opening cysteine and the closing phenylalanine or tryptophan. Fields, in order: V gene, D gene, J gene, CDR3 protein. A D gene is named only where the DNA matches it firmly.

TRBV10-1	TRBD1	TRBJ2-1	CASSRTGSYNEEFF
TRBV9	NA	TRBJ1-2	CASSADSYYTF
TRBV5-1	NA	TRBJ1-2	CASSLDRGREGYTF
TRBV5-1	NA	TRBJ2-1	CASSGGIQGNWVNNEQFF
TRBV4-2	NA	TRBJ2-5	CASSQGFGREETQYF
TRBV14	NA	TRBJ1-2	CASSQETAIYGYTF
TRBV10-3	TRBD2	TRBJ2-3	CAISPAGGPSDTQYF
TRBV14	NA	TRBJ2-3	CASSQHRGERSRDTQYF
TRBV29-1	NA	TRBJ2-3	CSVARGPDTQYF
TRBV6-2/TRBV6-3	NA	TRBJ1-5	CASRIQGNQPQHF
TRBV7-2	TRBD1	TRBJ2-4	CASSQGHGQGNIQYF
TRBV19	NA	TRBJ1-4	CASRDRIATNEKLFF
TRBV27	NA	TRBJ2-7	CASSFGDGPWYEQYF
TRBV6-2/TRBV6-3	NA	TRBJ2-2	CASSYGTPHTGELFF
TRBV18	TRBD2	TRBJ2-5	CASSPRGLDAQETQYF
TRBV20-1	NA	TRBJ2-3	CSARGARDTQYF
TRBV10-3	NA	TRBJ2-2	CAISDSVRGGTGELFF
TRBV4-1	NA	TRBJ1-5	CASSQDPKLHQPQHF
TRBV10-3	TRBD1	TRBJ2-5	CAISERQGEETQYF
TRBV6-6	NA	TRBJ2-3	CASIGGPSTDTQYF
TRBV4-3	NA	TRBJ1-2	CASSQEVRANYGYTF
TRBV11-2	TRBD1	TRBJ2-1	CASSLVKTGGAYNEQFF
TRBV5-1	NA	TRBJ2-3	CASTPVPPDTQYF
TRBV5-1	TRBD2	TRBJ2-1	CASSLVASGNEQFF
TRBV6-2/TRBV6-3	TRBD2	TRBJ2-2	CASSPWTSGAGELFF
TRBV4-3	NA	TRBJ1-6	CASSQDLGRNSPLHF
TRBV19	NA	TRBJ2-2	CASIRGPGGAGELFF
TRBV20-1	NA	TRBJ2-3	CSARVGSDTQYF
TRBV20-1	NA	TRBJ2-5	CSAQEAEGLGETQYF
TRBV6-1	NA	TRBJ1-1	CASSESQGIWTEAFF
TRBV6-2/TRBV6-3	NA	TRBJ2-3	CASSPHVGGTDTQYF
TRBV3-1	NA	TRBJ2-5	CASSPRVQGETQYF
TRBV5-1	NA	TRBJ2-1	CASSLRAGYNEQFF
TRBV6-1	NA	TRBJ1-3	CASSGSGAGNTIYF
TRBV4-1	NA	TRBJ1-4	CASSQDLTLNEKLFF
TRBV5-1	NA	TRBJ2-7	CASSLDGQSSYEQYF
TRBV20-1	NA	TRBJ1-4	CSARETGRPGGKLFF
TRBV10-3	TRBD2	TRBJ2-7	CAISEREGNEQYF
TRBV12-3/TRBV12-4	TRBD1	TRBJ1-2	CASSPSLPTGDDYTF
TRBV7-2	TRBD2	TRBJ2-1	CASSRHPGLAGGSEQFF
TRBV5-1	NA	TRBJ2-2	CASSLEHFGVGELFF
TRBV11-2	NA	TRBJ1-2	CASSPGHTTANYGYTF
TRBV5-6	NA	TRBJ1-5	CASSLRGATQHF
TRBV14	NA	TRBJ2-7	CASSQGTRDKARGEQYF
TRBV3-1	NA	TRBJ1-6	CASSRTDFYNSPLHF
TRBV20-1	NA	TRBJ1-4	CSASGATGYNEKLFF
TRBV29-1	TRBD1	TRBJ2-7	CSVAITTGFDEQYF
TRBV6-2/TRBV6-3	NA	TRBJ1-1	CASRPHSGLNTEAFF
TRBV5-4	TRBD1	TRBJ1-1	CASSLPGGRGTEAFF